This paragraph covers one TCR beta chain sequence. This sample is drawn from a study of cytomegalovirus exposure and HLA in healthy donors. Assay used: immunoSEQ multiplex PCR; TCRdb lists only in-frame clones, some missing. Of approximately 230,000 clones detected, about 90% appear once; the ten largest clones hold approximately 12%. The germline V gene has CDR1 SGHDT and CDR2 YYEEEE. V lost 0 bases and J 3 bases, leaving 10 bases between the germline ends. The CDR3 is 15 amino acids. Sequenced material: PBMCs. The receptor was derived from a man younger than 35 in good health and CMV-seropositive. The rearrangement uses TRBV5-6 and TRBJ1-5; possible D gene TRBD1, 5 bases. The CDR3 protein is CASSLGGALNQPQHF. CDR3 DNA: TGTGCCAGCAGCTTGGGAGGGGCGCTCAATCAGCCCCAGCATTTT.